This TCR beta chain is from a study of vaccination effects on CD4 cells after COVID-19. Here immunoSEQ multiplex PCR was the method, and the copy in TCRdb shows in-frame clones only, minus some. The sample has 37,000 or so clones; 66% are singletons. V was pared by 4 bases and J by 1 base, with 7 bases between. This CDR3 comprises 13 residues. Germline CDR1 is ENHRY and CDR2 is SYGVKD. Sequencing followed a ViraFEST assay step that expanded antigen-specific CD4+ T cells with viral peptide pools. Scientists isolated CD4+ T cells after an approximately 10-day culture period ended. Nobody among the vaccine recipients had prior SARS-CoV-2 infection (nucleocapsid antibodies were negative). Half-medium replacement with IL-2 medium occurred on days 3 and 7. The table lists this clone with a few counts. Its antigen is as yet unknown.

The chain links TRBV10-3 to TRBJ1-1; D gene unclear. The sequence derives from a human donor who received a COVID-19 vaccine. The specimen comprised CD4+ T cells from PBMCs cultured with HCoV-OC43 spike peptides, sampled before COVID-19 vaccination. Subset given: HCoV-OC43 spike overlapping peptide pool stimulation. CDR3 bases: TGTGCCATCAGTGTGGCAGGGAACACTGAAGCTTTCTTT. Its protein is CAISVAGNTEAFF.